Reported below is one T cell receptor beta chain. No antigen is known for it. No much larger clone exists at a distance of one base, and base qualities are not known. The 39 donors, aged about 6 to 95 years, were systemically healthy Caucasian individuals from Russia. Each donor gave ten milliliters of peripheral blood, drawn into EDTA-treated Vacutainer tubes. Ficoll-Paque density-gradient centrifugation was used to isolate PBMCs, with at least 7 million per sample. Total RNA, at least 6 micrograms per sample, was extracted from PBMCs with Trizol reagent. The percentages of naive CD45RAhigh/CD27high T cells were determined by flow cytometry on a PBMC aliquot from every donor. V and J are truncated by 4 bases and 3 bases respectively, leaving an intervening sequence of 8 bases. Sequences SGDLS (CDR1) and YYNGEE (CDR2) are obtained from the germline V gene. CDR3 length: 14 amino acids, cysteine to phenylalanine. The sequence is cut down to CDR3 DNA, 42 bases in frame from base 1.

This record comes from a study of blood T cells in healthy people across ages (dated by TCRdb to about 2015). For context, the study as a whole: Template switching captured roughly one uniquely barcoded TCR beta cDNA molecule per two T cells in model experiments. Using deep sequencing normalized with unique cDNA molecular identifiers, the study measured how TCR beta repertoire diversity changes with age. Donors were grouped into four age groups: young (average roughly 16 years), middle-aged (under 40), aged (62) and long-lived (approximately 81). Donors of different ages were randomly distributed across sequencing lanes to avoid experimental bias. The study analyzed two additional independent replicas of 1 million unique cDNA reads from the same blood draw for two donors, one aged 18 to 30 and one aged 80 or older. What the work shows at the level of the full study, not this receptor alone: The long-lived group showed more naive CD4+ T cells, fewer expanded clones and increased TCR diversity than the aged group, suggesting age selection. Estimates of total diversity from one million sequenced T cells were regarded as lower bounds and underestimates. The percentage of naive T cells measured by flow cytometry correlated strongly with observed TCR beta diversity. Observed TCR beta diversity per million T cells fell roughly linearly with age, and a significant reduction was already apparent by age around 39. Bulk unsorted PBMC profiling prevented conclusive comparison of naive and antigen-experienced compartments. The CMV infection status of donors was not known, potentially confounding age-related changes in expanded clonotypes.

The library was made by 5' RACE. The sample was run on an Illumina HiSeq 2500. A second about 6 to 11 cycle PCR used a sample-barcoded 5' primer and a J-beta primer mix. A template-switch 5' adaptor carrying 12 random nucleotides introduced a unique molecular identifier onto each TCR beta cDNA molecule. Each sample yielded at least 3 million CDR3-containing paired-end reads. All of the RNA was converted into first-strand cDNA using the Mint cDNA synthesis kit, with a TRBC-specific oligonucleotide serving as the primer. All cDNA was treated with uracil-DNA glycosylase and then went through a first 18-cycle PCR with the universal primers M1SS and BC2_uni_R. Concerning the study's data processing: Each sample was normalized by randomly selecting 1 million high-quality reads, each carrying a distinct molecular identifier. Instead of being binned into consensus sequences, reads that shared molecular identifiers were thrown out. CDR3 identification, clonotype clustering and error correction used MiTCR with a Q25 quality threshold and the strictest error-elimination algorithm. A nonparametric unseen species model with Euler transformation was used to estimate a lower bound on total TCR beta diversity. TCRdb reran the public reads through fastp at Q25 and MiXCR, keeping productive beta chains. Each entry is one CDR3 protein sequence, shown with its most common DNA and genes. TCRdb, rather than the study authors, made the V and J calls. Within this sample are fewer than 800,000 distinct CDR3 sequences, with around 45% of them counted one time only. Around a third of the sample goes to the ten largest clones.

Sequencing was carried out using blood. The TCR originated in a woman aged 55-70 years in good health. Recombination linked TRBV9 to TRBJ1-6; TRBD1 is perhaps the D gene, given 6 matching bases. The DNA is TGTGCCAGCAGCAGACAGGTCTATAATTCACCCCTCCACTTT. Translated, it gives CASSRQVYNSPLHF.